This T cell receptor (beta chain) was obtained from a study of cytomegalovirus exposure and HLA in healthy donors. With regard to this clone: Its antigen is still unknown.

The study ran its PCR with 60 Vbeta and 13 Jbeta primers. Original data processing: Unique TCR beta chains numbered roughly 80 million in a later analysis, with approximately 10 million shared. The data were produced by immunoSEQ multiplex PCR, yet TCRdb's version contains in-frame clones alone and is incomplete. V and J calls and clone size are given by that table; D and trimming were obtained from the DNA. This sample yields some 190,000 clones, of which around 88% are seen a single time; less than 2% belongs to the top ten. Points from the study as a whole: Per a later analysis, roughly 17,000 TCR beta sequences showed association with HLA alleles at 0.05 false discovery rate. The authors later found HLA-associated TCR beta chains more clonally expanded than equally common others. Accounts indicate the classifier identified cytomegalovirus status with strong specificity and sensitivity.

Germline assignment: CDR1 SNHLY and CDR2 FYNNEI. The ends lost 7 bases at V and 0 bases at J; junction bases unmatched: 2. This CDR3 spans 14 amino acids. The chain joins TRBV2 to TRBJ2-1; 8 bases are a match to TRBD2. This receptor was obtained from a man in his forties or fifties in good health and CMV-seropositive. The specimen was PBMCs. The CDR3 region has the DNA TGTGCCAGCATGAGCGGGAGCTCCTACAATGAGCAGTTCTTC. This codes for CASMSGSSYNEQFF. The whole variable domain, filled in from reference TRBV2 and TRBJ2-1, reads EPEVTQTPSHQVTQMGQEVILRCVPISNHLYFYWYRQILGQKVEFLVSFYNNEISEKSEIFDDQFSVERPDGSNFTLKIRSTKLEDSAMYFCASMSGSSYNEQFFGPGTRLTVL.